The sequence of this T cell receptor (beta chain) was determined in a study of control samples from healthy donors and cancer patients. V dropped 4 bases and J dropped 2 bases, with 9 bases sitting between them. Germline V gene sequence: CDR1 SGHTA, CDR2 FQGNSA. The CDR3 has 13 residues. This clone was seen just once. Data came from immunoSEQ multiplex PCR; TCRdb stores just in-frame clones and leaves some out. The sample consists of under 150,000 clones, over 75% of them appearing once. The genes are TRBV7-2 and TRBJ2-7; tentative D call: TRBD1 (6 bases). Material: blood. The clonotype was recovered from a man aged 60 to 69 in good health. CDR3 nucleotide sequence: TGTGCCAGCAGCTGGGACATACCCTACGAGCAGTACTTC. It translates to CASSWDIPYEQYF.